A selection of T cell receptor beta chains follows, all from one sample in a study of cytomegalovirus exposure and HLA in healthy donors. Produced via immunoSEQ multiplex PCR; TCRdb's table is partial and in-frame only. The sample carries approximately 130,000 clones, 70% to 75% recorded once. Input material: PBMCs. The receptor source for this set is a man aged 30 to 39 in good health and CMV-seronegative. Both conserved end residues are part of each CDR3. The D gene is left open where the match is weak. Size values are once, few and many counts, or a class for expanded clones, and some rows have none.

clone size: .
V gene: TRBV15
D gene: .
J gene: TRBJ1-1
CDR3 DNA: TGTGCCACCAGCCGCGTGGGGGCAGGGGCTGAAGCTTTCTTT
CDR3 protein: CATSRVGAGAEAFF

clone size: .
V gene: TRBV29-1
D gene: TRBD1
J gene: TRBJ1-1
CDR3 DNA: TGCAGCGTAAGACAGGGGCAGGGCACTGAAGCTTTCTTT
CDR3 protein: CSVRQGQGTEAFF

clone size: .
V gene: TRBV10-3
D gene: .
J gene: TRBJ1-3
CDR3 DNA: TGTGCCATCAGTCCAGGGAATGGAAACACCATATATTTT
CDR3 protein: CAISPGNGNTIYF

clone size: .
V gene: TRBV9
D gene: TRBD2
J gene: TRBJ2-2
CDR3 DNA: TGTGCCAGCAGCGTTAGCGGGGGGGACAACACCGGGGAGCTGTTTTTT
CDR3 protein: CASSVSGGDNTGELFF

clone size: once
V gene: TRBV2
D gene: .
J gene: TRBJ1-6
CDR3 DNA: TGTGCCAGCAGTACTGTTCCGGGGGTAGTCAGTTCACCCCTCCACTTT
CDR3 protein: CASSTVPGVVSSPLHF

clone size: .
V gene: TRBV5-6
D gene: TRBD1
J gene: TRBJ1-2
CDR3 DNA: TGTGCCAGCAGCCGGGACAGGGGAACTTGGAGCTATGGCTACACCTTC
CDR3 protein: CASSRDRGTWSYGYTF

clone size: .
V gene: TRBV7-3
D gene: .
J gene: TRBJ2-7
CDR3 DNA: .
CDR3 protein: CASSFGQGTTHF

clone size: .
V gene: TRBV6-5
D gene: .
J gene: TRBJ2-7
CDR3 DNA: TGTGCCAGCAGTTACTCGTTTTTAGGGGTTCGGGAGCAGTACTTC
CDR3 protein: CASSYSFLGVREQYF

clone size: .
V gene: TRBV6-5
D gene: TRBD1
J gene: TRBJ1-2
CDR3 DNA: TGTGCCAGCAAAGGGACAGACTTCAGCTATGGCTACACCTTC
CDR3 protein: CASKGTDFSYGYTF

clone size: .
V gene: TRBV11-2
D gene: TRBD1
J gene: TRBJ1-2
CDR3 DNA: TGTGCCAGCAGCTCGCGCCTCGGGGACAGTAACTATGGCTACACCTTC
CDR3 protein: CASSSRLGDSNYGYTF

clone size: .
V gene: TRBV6-1
D gene: .
J gene: TRBJ1-3
CDR3 DNA: TGTGCCAGCAGTACGACTGGCCCGGTTAAGAACACCATATATTTT
CDR3 protein: CASSTTGPVKNTIYF

clone size: .
V gene: TRBV6-1
D gene: .
J gene: TRBJ1-2
CDR3 DNA: TGTGCCAGCAGTTCGCTGGAGGTCAGCTACACCTTC
CDR3 protein: CASSSLEVSYTF

clone size: .
V gene: TRBV14
D gene: TRBD1
J gene: TRBJ1-1
CDR3 DNA: TGTGCCAGCAGCCAAGAAGGCAGGGGGAGGACTGAAGCTTTCTTT
CDR3 protein: CASSQEGRGRTEAFF

clone size: .
V gene: TRBV5-1
D gene: .
J gene: TRBJ1-6
CDR3 DNA: TGCGCCAGCAGCTCGGTGGCAGGGAGGGATTATAATTCACCCCTCCACTTT
CDR3 protein: CASSSVAGRDYNSPLHF

clone size: .
V gene: TRBV19
D gene: .
J gene: TRBJ1-5
CDR3 DNA: TGTGCCAGTAGTATACTGGGCTTTCGACCCCAGCATTTT
CDR3 protein: CASSILGFRPQHF

clone size: .
V gene: TRBV28
D gene: TRBD1
J gene: TRBJ2-5
CDR3 DNA: TGTGCCAGCAGCAGAACTCGGGACAGGGTATCGGAGACCCAGTACTTC
CDR3 protein: CASSRTRDRVSETQYF

clone size: .
V gene: TRBV2
D gene: TRBD1
J gene: TRBJ2-7
CDR3 DNA: TGTGCCAGGGGGACAGGGGGTTACGAGCAGTACTTC
CDR3 protein: CARGTGGYEQYF

clone size: .
V gene: TRBV29-1
D gene: TRBD1
J gene: TRBJ2-3
CDR3 DNA: TGCAGCGTTGAGACAGGGCCGACAGATACGCAGTATTTT
CDR3 protein: CSVETGPTDTQYF

clone size: .
V gene: TRBV19
D gene: .
J gene: TRBJ1-1
CDR3 DNA: TGTGCCAGTAGTATAGGACTGGCTGAAGCTTTCTTT
CDR3 protein: CASSIGLAEAFF

clone size: once
V gene: TRBV7-6
D gene: TRBD2
J gene: TRBJ2-3
CDR3 DNA: TGTGCCAGCAGCTCCATCGGACTAGCGGGGGGGAGCACAGATACGCAGTATTTT
CDR3 protein: CASSSIGLAGGSTDTQYF

clone size: .
V gene: TRBV29-1
D gene: .
J gene: TRBJ2-7
CDR3 DNA: TGCACTAAGCGGACCGATAGCAACTACGAGCAGTACTTC
CDR3 protein: CTKRTDSNYEQYF

clone size: .
V gene: TRBV6-5
D gene: TRBD2
J gene: TRBJ2-7
CDR3 DNA: TGTGCCAGCAGTTACTCGGCGGGGACTACTACCTACGAGCAGTACTTC
CDR3 protein: CASSYSAGTTTYEQYF

clone size: .
V gene: TRBV9
D gene: .
J gene: TRBJ2-5
CDR3 DNA: TGTGCCAGCAGCGTAGAAACGGGTAAAGAGACCCAGTACTTC
CDR3 protein: CASSVETGKETQYF

clone size: .
V gene: TRBV28
D gene: TRBD2
J gene: TRBJ2-5
CDR3 DNA: TGTGCCAGCAGTTATACTAGCGGGAGTGGAGAGACCCAGTACTTC
CDR3 protein: CASSYTSGSGETQYF

clone size: .
V gene: TRBV9
D gene: .
J gene: TRBJ2-1
CDR3 DNA: TGTGCCAGCAGCGTAGGGGCAGGAGGGTACAATGAGCAGTTCTTC
CDR3 protein: CASSVGAGGYNEQFF

clone size: .
V gene: TRBV5-1
D gene: TRBD2
J gene: TRBJ2-1
CDR3 DNA: TGCGCCAGCAGCCCGGAACCAGCGGGAGTTGGTAATGAGCAGTTCTTC
CDR3 protein: CASSPEPAGVGNEQFF

clone size: once
V gene: TRBV18
D gene: .
J gene: TRBJ1-5
CDR3 DNA: TGTGCCAGCTCACCAGTGAGGGATCAGCCCCAGCATTTT
CDR3 protein: CASSPVRDQPQHF

clone size: few
V gene: TRBV2
D gene: TRBD2
J gene: TRBJ2-5
CDR3 DNA: TGTGCCAGCAGTGAAGGTCGGACTAGGCCTAAAGAGACCCAGTACTTC
CDR3 protein: CASSEGRTRPKETQYF

clone size: .
V gene: TRBV14
D gene: TRBD1
J gene: TRBJ1-1
CDR3 DNA: TGTGCCAGCAGCCGATGGACAGGGGGCGCGAACACTGAAGCTTTCTTT
CDR3 protein: CASSRWTGGANTEAFF

clone size: .
V gene: TRBV9
D gene: TRBD1
J gene: TRBJ1-4
CDR3 DNA: TGTGCCAGCAGCCAAATGACAGGGTTTGCGGAAAAACTGTTTTTT
CDR3 protein: CASSQMTGFAEKLFF

clone size: .
V gene: TRBV18
D gene: TRBD2
J gene: TRBJ2-3
CDR3 DNA: TGTGCCAGCTCACTCTCACTAGCGGGCGACGATACGCAGTATTTT
CDR3 protein: CASSLSLAGDDTQYF

clone size: .
V gene: TRBV4-2
D gene: TRBD2
J gene: TRBJ2-2
CDR3 DNA: TGTGCCAGCAGCCAAGATCTGTTTAGCGGGATCAGGGAGCTGTTTTTT
CDR3 protein: CASSQDLFSGIRELFF

clone size: few
V gene: TRBV5-5
D gene: TRBD2
J gene: TRBJ2-1
CDR3 DNA: TGTGCCAGCAGCCCCGGCCTAGCGGGATCCTACAATGAGCAGTTCTTC
CDR3 protein: CASSPGLAGSYNEQFF

clone size: .
V gene: TRBV30
D gene: .
J gene: TRBJ2-7
CDR3 DNA: TGTGCCTGGAATTTAGGGGGGGTTTACGAGCAGTACTTC
CDR3 protein: CAWNLGGVYEQYF

clone size: few
V gene: TRBV6-5
D gene: TRBD2
J gene: TRBJ2-5
CDR3 DNA: TGTGCCAGCAGTTACACAACTAGCGGGGATAGGGAGACCCAGTACTTC
CDR3 protein: CASSYTTSGDRETQYF

clone size: .
V gene: TRBV7-9
D gene: .
J gene: TRBJ1-4
CDR3 DNA: TGTGCCAGCAGCCGTACCACAGGGTCTTTAACTAATGAAAAACTGTTTTTT
CDR3 protein: CASSRTTGSLTNEKLFF

clone size: .
V gene: TRBV5-6
D gene: TRBD1
J gene: TRBJ1-2
CDR3 DNA: TGTGCCAGCAGCCTAACAGGGGGCGGTCGCTACACCTTC
CDR3 protein: CASSLTGGGRYTF

clone size: few
V gene: TRBV28
D gene: .
J gene: TRBJ2-5
CDR3 DNA: TGTGCCAGCAGTTTACGGGAGACCCAGTACTTC
CDR3 protein: CASSLRETQYF

clone size: few
V gene: TRBV30
D gene: .
J gene: TRBJ2-7
CDR3 DNA: TGTGCCTCACAGACAGTCGGCTACGAGCAGTACTTC
CDR3 protein: CASQTVGYEQYF

clone size: .
V gene: TRBV18
D gene: .
J gene: TRBJ2-5
CDR3 DNA: TGTGCCAGCTCACCACCGGGCTCTGGAGAGACCCAGTACTTC
CDR3 protein: CASSPPGSGETQYF

clone size: .
V gene: TRBV5-1
D gene: .
J gene: TRBJ1-2
CDR3 DNA: TGCGCCAGCAGCGCTGGGGAGCGCTACGGCTACACCTTC
CDR3 protein: CASSAGERYGYTF

clone size: .
V gene: TRBV6-6
D gene: TRBD1
J gene: TRBJ2-7
CDR3 DNA: TGTGCCAGCAGTTACGGGGGACAGATCAGCTCCTACGAGCAGTACTTC
CDR3 protein: CASSYGGQISSYEQYF

clone size: .
V gene: TRBV29-1
D gene: TRBD1
J gene: TRBJ1-1
CDR3 DNA: TGCAGCATTGACAGGGGGCGTAACACTGAAGCTTTCTTT
CDR3 protein: CSIDRGRNTEAFF

clone size: .
V gene: TRBV7-9
D gene: TRBD2
J gene: TRBJ2-7
CDR3 DNA: TGTGCCAGCAGCTTTTCTAGCGGGACTAGCGAGCAGTACTTC
CDR3 protein: CASSFSSGTSEQYF

clone size: .
V gene: TRBV4-3
D gene: .
J gene: TRBJ2-5
CDR3 DNA: TGCGCCAGCAGCCGTATAGGAGACCAAGAGACCCAGTACTTC
CDR3 protein: CASSRIGDQETQYF

clone size: .
V gene: TRBV7-3
D gene: TRBD2
J gene: TRBJ2-1
CDR3 DNA: TGTGCCAGCAGCTTACGACTAGCGGCCTACAATGAGCAGTTCTTC
CDR3 protein: CASSLRLAAYNEQFF

clone size: .
V gene: TRBV5-6
D gene: .
J gene: TRBJ1-5
CDR3 DNA: TGTGCCAGCAGCGGGGGGGTGGATCAGCCCCAGCATTTT
CDR3 protein: CASSGGVDQPQHF

clone size: .
V gene: TRBV7-9
D gene: TRBD2
J gene: TRBJ2-3
CDR3 DNA: TGTGCCAGCAGCCTCGGAGCACTAGCGGACACAGATACGCAGTATTTT
CDR3 protein: CASSLGALADTDTQYF

clone size: .
V gene: TRBV4-2
D gene: .
J gene: TRBJ2-1
CDR3 DNA: TGTGCCAGCAGCCAAGATAGGGGGGGTCCCTACAATGAGCAGTTCTTC
CDR3 protein: CASSQDRGGPYNEQFF

clone size: .
V gene: TRBV7-6
D gene: TRBD1
J gene: TRBJ1-2
CDR3 DNA: TGTGCCAGCAGCTTTGGACAGGGAGGCCCTCATGGCTACACCTTC
CDR3 protein: CASSFGQGGPHGYTF